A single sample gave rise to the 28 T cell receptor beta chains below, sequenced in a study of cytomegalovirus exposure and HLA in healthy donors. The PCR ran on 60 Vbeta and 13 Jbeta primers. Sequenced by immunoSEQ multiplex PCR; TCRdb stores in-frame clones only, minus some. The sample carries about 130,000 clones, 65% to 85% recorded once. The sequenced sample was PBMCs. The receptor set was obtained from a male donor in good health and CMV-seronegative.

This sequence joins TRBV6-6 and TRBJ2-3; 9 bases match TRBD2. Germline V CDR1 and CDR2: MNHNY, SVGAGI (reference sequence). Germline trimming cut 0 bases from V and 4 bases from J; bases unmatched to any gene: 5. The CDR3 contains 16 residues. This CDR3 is CASSYSAGGLADTQYF. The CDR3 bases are TGTGCCAGCAGTTACTCTGCGGGGGGGCTCGCAGATACGCAGTATTTT.

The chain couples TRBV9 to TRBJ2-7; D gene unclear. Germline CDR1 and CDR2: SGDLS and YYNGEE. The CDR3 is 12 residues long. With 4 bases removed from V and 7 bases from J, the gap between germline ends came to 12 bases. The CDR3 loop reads CASSPRVWEQYF. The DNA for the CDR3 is TGTGCCAGCAGCCCCCGGGTGTGGGAGCAGTACTTC.

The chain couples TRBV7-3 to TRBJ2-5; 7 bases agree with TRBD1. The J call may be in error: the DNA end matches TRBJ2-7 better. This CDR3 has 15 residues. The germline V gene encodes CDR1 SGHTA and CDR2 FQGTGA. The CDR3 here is CASSPRQGRGYEQYF. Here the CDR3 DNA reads TGTGCCAGCAGCCCGAGACAGGGCCGGGGATACGAGCAGTACTTC.

This CDR3 reads CASSFPGGRNTEAFF. For the CDR3, the DNA is TGTGCCAGCAGTTTTCCGGGGGGCCGGAACACTGAAGCTTTCTTT. J is TRBJ1-1 and V is TRBV6-6, with D tentatively TRBD1 (6 bases). V was cut by 4 bases and J by 1 base, with 13 bases left in between. Germline V gene data show CDR1 as MNHNY and CDR2 as SVGAGI (reference sequence). The CDR3 is 15 amino acids.

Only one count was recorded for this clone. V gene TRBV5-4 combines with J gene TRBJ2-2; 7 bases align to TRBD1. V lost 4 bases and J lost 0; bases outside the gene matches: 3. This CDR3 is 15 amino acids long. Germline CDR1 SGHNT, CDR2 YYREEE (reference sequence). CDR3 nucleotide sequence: TGTGCCAGCAGCCCCGGGACAGCGAACACCGGGGAGCTGTTTTTT. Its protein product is CASSPGTANTGELFF. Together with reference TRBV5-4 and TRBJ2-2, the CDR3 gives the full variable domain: ETGVTQSPTHLIKTRGQQVTLRCSSQSGHNTVSWYQQALGQGPQFIFQYYREEENGRGNFPPRFSGLQFPNYSSELNVNALELDDSALYLCASSPGTANTGELFFGEGSRLTVL.

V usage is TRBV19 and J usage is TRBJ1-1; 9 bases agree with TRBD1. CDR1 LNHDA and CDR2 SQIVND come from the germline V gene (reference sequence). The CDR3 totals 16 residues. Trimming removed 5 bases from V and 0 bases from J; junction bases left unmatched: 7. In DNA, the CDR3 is TGTGCCAGTAGTCCGGGACAGGGAACCCTGAACACTGAAGCTTTCTTT. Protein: CASSPGQGTLNTEAFF.

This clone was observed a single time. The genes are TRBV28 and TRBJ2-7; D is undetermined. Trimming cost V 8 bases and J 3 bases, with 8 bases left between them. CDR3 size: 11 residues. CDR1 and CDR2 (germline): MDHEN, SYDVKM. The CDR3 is CASGQYYEQYF. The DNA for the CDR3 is TGTGCCAGCGGGCAGTACTACGAGCAGTACTTC. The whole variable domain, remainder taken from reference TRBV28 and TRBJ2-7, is DVKVTQSSRYLVKRTGEKVFLECVQDMDHENMFWYRQDPGLGLRLIYFSYDVKMKEKGDIPEGYSVSREKKERFSLILESASTNQTSMYLCASGQYYEQYFGPGTRLTVT.

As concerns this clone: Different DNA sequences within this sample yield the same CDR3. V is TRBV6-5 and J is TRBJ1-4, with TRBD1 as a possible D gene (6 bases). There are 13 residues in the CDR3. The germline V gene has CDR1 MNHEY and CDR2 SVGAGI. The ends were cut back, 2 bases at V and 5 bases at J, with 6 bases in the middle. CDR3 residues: CASSYRGNEKLFF. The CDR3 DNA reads TGTGCCAGCAGTTACAGGGGGAATGAAAAACTGTTTTTT.

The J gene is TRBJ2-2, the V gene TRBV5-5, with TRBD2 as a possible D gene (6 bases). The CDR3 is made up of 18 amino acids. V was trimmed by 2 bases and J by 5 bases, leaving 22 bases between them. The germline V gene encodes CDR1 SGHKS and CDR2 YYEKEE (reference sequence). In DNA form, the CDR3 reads TGTGCCAGCAGCTTATATCTCGGGGGAGGAGGGCGGACCGGGGAGCTGTTTTTT. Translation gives CASSLYLGGGGRTGELFF.

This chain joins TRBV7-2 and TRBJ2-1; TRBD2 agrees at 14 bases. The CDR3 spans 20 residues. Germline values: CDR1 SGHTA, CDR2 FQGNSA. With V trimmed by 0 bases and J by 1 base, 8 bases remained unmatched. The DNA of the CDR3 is TGTGCCAGCAGCTTAGCGCCCAGACTAGCGGGGGGGCTGTCCTACAATGAGCAGTTCTTC. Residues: CASSLAPRLAGGLSYNEQFF.

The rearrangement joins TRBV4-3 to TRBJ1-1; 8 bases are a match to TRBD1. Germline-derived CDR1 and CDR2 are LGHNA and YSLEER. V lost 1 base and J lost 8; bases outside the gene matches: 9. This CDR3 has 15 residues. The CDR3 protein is CASSQGYRGNPEAFF. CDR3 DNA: TGCGCCAGCAGCCAAGGGTACAGGGGGAACCCCGAAGCTTTCTTT.

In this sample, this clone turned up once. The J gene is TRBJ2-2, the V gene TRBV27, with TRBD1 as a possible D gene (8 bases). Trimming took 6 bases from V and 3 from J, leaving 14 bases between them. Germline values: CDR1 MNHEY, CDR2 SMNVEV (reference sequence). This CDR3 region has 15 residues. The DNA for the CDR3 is TGTGCCAGCAGATTCACAGGGGGGGACACCGGGGAGCTGTTTTTT. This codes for CASRFTGGDTGELFF.

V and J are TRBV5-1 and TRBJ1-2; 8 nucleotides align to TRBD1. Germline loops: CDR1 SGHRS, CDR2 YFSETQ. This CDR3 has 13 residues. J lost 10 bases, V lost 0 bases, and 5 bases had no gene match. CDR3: CASSLEQGDVYTF. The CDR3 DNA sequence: TGCGCCAGCAGCTTGGAACAGGGGGATGTCTACACCTTC.

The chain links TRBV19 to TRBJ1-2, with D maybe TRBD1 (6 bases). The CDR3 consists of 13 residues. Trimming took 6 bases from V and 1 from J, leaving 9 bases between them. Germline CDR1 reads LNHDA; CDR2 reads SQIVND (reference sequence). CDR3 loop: CASRARGNYGYTF. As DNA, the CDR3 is TGTGCCAGTAGGGCCAGGGGTAACTATGGCTACACCTTC.

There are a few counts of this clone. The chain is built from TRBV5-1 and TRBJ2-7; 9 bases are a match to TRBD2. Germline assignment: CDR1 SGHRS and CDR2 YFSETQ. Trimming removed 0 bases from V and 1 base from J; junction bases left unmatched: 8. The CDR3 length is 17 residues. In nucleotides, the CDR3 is TGCGCCAGCAGCTTGGGGGCTAGCGGGGCTCTTTCCTACGAGCAGTACTTC. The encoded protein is CASSLGASGALSYEQYF.

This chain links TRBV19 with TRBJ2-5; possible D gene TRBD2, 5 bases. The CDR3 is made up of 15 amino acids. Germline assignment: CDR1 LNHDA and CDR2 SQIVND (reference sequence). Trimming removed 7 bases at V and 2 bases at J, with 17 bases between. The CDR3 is CASTTRASSQETQYF. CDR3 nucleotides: TGTGCCAGTACCACTCGGGCTAGCTCACAAGAGACCCAGTACTTC.

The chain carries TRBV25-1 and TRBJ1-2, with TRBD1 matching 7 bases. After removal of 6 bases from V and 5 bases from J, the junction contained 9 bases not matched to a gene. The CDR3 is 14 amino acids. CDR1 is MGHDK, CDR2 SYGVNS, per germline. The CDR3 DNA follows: TGTGCCAGCAGAGAGACAGGGTGGGGGTATGGCTACACCTTC. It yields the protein CASRETGWGYGYTF.

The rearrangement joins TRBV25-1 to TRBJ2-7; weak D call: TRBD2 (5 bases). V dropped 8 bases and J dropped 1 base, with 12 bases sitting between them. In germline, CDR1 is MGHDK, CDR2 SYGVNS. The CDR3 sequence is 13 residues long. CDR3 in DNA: TGTGCCAGCGGGAGCAGAGATTCCTACGAGCAGTACTTC. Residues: CASGSRDSYEQYF.

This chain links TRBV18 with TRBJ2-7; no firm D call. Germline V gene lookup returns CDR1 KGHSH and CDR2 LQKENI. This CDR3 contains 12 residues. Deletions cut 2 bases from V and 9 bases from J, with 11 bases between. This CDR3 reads CASSPRDSLQYF. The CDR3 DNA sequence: TGTGCCAGCTCACCAAGAGACTCTCTGCAGTACTTC.

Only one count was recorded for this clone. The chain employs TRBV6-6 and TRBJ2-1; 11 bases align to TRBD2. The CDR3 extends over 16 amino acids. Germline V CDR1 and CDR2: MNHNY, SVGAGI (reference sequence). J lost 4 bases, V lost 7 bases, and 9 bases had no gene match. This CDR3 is CASTPKGLADYNEQFF. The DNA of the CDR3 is TGTGCCAGCACCCCCAAGGGACTAGCGGATTACAATGAGCAGTTCTTC.

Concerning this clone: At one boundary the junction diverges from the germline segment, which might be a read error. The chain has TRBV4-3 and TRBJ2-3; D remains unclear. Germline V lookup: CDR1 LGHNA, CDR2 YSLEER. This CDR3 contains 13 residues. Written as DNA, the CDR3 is TGCGCCAGCAGTCAAGTCTTCGCGGATACGCAGTATTTT. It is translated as CASSQVFADTQYF.

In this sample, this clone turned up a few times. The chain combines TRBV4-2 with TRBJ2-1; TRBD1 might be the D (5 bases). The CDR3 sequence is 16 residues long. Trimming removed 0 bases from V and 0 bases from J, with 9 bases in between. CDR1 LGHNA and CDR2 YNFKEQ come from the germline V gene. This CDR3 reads CASSQDPQGSYNEQFF. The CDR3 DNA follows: TGTGCCAGCAGCCAAGATCCCCAGGGCTCCTACAATGAGCAGTTCTTC.

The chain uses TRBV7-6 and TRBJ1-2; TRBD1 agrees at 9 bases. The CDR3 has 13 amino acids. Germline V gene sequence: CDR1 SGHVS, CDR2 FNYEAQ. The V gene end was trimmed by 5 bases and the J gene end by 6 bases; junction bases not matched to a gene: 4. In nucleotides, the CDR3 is TGTGCCAGCAGCCTAGGACAGGGGCATGGCTACACCTTC. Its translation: CASSLGQGHGYTF.

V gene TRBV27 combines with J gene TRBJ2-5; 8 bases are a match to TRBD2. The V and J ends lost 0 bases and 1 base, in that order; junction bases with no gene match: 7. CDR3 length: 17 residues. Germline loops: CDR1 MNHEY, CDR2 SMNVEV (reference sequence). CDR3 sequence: CASSLSRTAGAQETQYF. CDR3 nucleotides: TGTGCCAGCAGTTTATCGCGCACAGCGGGAGCCCAAGAGACCCAGTACTTC.

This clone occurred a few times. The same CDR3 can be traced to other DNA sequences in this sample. The CDR3 reads CASSPGTGGSYEQYF. Written as DNA, the CDR3 is TGTGCCAGCTCACCCGGGACAGGGGGCTCCTACGAGCAGTACTTC. This chain links TRBV18 with TRBJ2-7, with 11 bases that match TRBD1. After removal of 3 bases from V and 0 bases from J, the junction contained 1 base not matched to a gene. The CDR3 runs 15 residues. Germline V gene data show CDR1 as KGHSH and CDR2 as LQKENI.

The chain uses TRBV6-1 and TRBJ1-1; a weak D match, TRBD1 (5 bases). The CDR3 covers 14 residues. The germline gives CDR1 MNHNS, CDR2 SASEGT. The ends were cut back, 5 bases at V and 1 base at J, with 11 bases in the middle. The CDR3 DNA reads TGTGCCAGCAGTCAGTCGACAGAGAACACTGAAGCTTTCTTT. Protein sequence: CASSQSTENTEAFF.

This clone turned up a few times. The CDR3 DNA follows: TGCGCCAGCAGCCAAGTTAGGGAGGGGGGAGGGTACGAGCAGTACTTC. Translation gives CASSQVREGGGYEQYF. J is TRBJ2-7 and V is TRBV4-3; D is possibly TRBD2 (7 bases). V was pared by 1 base and J by 4 bases, with 17 bases between. The CDR3 contains 16 residues. Germline V CDR1 and CDR2: LGHNA, YSLEER.

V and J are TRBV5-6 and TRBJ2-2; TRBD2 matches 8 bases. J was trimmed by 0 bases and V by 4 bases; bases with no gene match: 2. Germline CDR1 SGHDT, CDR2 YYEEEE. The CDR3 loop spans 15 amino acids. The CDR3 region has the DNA TGTGCCAGCAGCCCGGGGGGGGCGAACACCGGGGAGCTGTTTTTT. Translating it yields CASSPGGANTGELFF.